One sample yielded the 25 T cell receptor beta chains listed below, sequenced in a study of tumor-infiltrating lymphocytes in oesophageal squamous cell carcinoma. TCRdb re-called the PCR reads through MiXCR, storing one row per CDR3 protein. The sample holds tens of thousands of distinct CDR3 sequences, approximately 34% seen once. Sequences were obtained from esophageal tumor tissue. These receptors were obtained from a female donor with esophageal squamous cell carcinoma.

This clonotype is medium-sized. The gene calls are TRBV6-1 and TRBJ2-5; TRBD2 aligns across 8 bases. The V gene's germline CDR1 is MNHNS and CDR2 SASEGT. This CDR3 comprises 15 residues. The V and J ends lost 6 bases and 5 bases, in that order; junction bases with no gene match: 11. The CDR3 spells CASRPGTRHRETQYF. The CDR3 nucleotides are TGTGCCAGCAGACCCGGGACTAGGCATCGTGAGACCCAGTACTTC.

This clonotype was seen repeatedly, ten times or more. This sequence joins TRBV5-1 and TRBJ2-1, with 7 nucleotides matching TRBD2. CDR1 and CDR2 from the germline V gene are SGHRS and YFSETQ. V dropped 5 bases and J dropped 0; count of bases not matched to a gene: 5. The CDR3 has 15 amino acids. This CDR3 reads CASSGAGSSYNEQFF. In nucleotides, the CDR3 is TGCGCCAGCAGTGGAGCGGGAAGCTCCTACAATGAGCAGTTCTTC. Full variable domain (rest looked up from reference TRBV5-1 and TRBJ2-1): KAGVTQTPRYLIKTRGQQVTLSCSPISGHRSVSWYQQTPGQGLQFLFEYFSETQRNKGNFPGRFSGRQFSNSRSEMNVSTLELGDSALYLCASSGAGSSYNEQFFGPGTRLTVL.

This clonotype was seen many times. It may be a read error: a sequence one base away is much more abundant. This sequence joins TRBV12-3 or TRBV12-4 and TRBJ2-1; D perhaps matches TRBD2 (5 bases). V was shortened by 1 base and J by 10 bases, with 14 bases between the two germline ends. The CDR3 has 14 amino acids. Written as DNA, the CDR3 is TGTGCCAGCAGTTTAGGGACTCTTTCCTACGAGCAGTTCTTC. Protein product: CASSLGTLSYEQFF.

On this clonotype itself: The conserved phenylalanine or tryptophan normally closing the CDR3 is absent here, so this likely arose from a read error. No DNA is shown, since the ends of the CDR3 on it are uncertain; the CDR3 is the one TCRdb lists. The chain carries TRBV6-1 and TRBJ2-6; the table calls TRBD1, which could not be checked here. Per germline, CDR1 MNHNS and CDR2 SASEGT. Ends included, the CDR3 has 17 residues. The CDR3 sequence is CASNTGQGAGETQYFGA.

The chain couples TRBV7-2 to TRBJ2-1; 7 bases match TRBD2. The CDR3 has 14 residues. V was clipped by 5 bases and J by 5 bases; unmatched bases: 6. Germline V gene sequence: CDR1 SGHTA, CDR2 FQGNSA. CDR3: CASSLPSGHNEQFF. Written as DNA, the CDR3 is TGTGCCAGCAGCCTCCCTAGCGGCCACAATGAGCAGTTCTTC.

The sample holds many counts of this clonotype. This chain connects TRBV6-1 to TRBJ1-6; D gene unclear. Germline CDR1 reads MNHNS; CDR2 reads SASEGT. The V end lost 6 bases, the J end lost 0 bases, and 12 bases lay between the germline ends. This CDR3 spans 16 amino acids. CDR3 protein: CASRKDGSSYNSPLHF. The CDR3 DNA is TGTGCCAGCAGGAAGGACGGAAGCTCCTATAATTCACCCCTCCACTTT.

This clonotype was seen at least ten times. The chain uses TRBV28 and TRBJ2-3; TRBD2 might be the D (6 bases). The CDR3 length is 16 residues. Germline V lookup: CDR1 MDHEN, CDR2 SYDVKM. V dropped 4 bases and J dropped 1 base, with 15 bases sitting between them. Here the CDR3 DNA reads TGTGCCAGCAGTTACGGGGGACTTAGGGGCACAGATACGCAGTATTTT. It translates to CASSYGGLRGTDTQYF.

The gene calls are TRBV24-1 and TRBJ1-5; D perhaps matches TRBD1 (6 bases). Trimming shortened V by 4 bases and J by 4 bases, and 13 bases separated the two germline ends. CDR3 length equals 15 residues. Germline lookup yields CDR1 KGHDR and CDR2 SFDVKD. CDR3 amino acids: CATSEDTGLNQPQHF. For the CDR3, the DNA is TGTGCCACCAGTGAGGACACAGGGTTAAATCAGCCCCAGCATTTT.

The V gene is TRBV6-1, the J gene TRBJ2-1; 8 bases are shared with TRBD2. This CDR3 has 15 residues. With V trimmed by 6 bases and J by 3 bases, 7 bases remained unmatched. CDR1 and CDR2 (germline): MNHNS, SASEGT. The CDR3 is CASRSGRAYYNEQFF. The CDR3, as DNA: TGTGCCAGCAGGAGCGGGAGAGCCTACTACAATGAGCAGTTCTTC.

The CDR3 bases are TGTGCCAGCAGCTTATCGGGAGTGAACACAGATACGCAGTATTTT. Protein product: CASSLSGVNTDTQYF. The rearrangement joins TRBV11-2 to TRBJ2-3; perhaps TRBD2 as D (6 bases). Trimming cost V 2 bases and J 2 bases, with 11 bases left between them. This CDR3 region has 15 residues. From germline, CDR1 is SGHAT and CDR2 FQNNGV. Supplemented by reference TRBV11-2 and TRBJ2-3, the full variable domain reads EAGVAQSPRYKIIEKRQSVAFWCNPISGHATLYWYQQILGQGPKLLIQFQNNGVVDDSQLPKDRFSAERLKGVDSTLKIQPAKLEDSAVYLCASSLSGVNTDTQYFGPGTRLTVL.

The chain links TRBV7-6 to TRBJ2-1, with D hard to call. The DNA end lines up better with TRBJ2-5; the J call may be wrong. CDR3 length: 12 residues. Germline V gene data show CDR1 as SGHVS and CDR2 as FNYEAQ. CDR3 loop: CASSNDWETQYF. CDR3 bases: TGTGCCAGCAGCAATGATTGGGAGACCCAGTACTTC.

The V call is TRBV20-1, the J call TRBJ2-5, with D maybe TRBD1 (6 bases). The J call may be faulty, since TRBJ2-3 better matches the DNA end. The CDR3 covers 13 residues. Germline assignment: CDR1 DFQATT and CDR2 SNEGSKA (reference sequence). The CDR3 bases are TGCAGTGCTAACCTGGGGGCAATAGATACGCAGTATTTT. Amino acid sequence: CSANLGAIDTQYF.

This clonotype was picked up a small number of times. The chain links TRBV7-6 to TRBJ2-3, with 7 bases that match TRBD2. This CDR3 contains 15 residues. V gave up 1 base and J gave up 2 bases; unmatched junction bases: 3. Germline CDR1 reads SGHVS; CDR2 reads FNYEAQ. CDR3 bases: TGTGCCAGCAGCTTAGGAGCGGGGTTCACAGATACGCAGTATTTT. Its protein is CASSLGAGFTDTQYF.

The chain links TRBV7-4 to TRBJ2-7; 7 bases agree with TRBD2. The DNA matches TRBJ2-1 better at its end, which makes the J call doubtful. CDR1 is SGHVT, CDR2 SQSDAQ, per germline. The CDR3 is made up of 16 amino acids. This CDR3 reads CASSLFSGGSYNEQFF. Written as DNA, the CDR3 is TGTGCCAGCAGCTTATTTTCCGGCGGGAGCTACAATGAGCAGTTCTTC.

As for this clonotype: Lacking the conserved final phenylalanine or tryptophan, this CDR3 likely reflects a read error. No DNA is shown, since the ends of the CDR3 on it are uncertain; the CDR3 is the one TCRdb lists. The CDR3 sequence: CASSSNRAP. The chain employs TRBV7-3 and TRBJ1-1. Counting both end residues, the CDR3 totals 9 amino acids. Germline V gene lookup returns CDR1 SGHTA and CDR2 FQGTGA.

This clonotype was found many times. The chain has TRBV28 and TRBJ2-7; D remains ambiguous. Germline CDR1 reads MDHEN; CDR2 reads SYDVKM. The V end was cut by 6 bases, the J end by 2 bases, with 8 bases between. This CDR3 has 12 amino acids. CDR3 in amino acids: CASSQQPYEQYF. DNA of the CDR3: TGTGCCAGCAGCCAACAACCCTACGAGCAGTACTTC.

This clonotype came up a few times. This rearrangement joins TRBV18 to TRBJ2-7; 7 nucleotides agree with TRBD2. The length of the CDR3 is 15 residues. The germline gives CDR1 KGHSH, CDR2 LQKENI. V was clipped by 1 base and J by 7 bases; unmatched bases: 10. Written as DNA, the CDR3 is TGTGCCAGCTCACCACGGGCGGGAGAGTTGAATGAGCAGTACTTC. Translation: CASSPRAGELNEQYF.

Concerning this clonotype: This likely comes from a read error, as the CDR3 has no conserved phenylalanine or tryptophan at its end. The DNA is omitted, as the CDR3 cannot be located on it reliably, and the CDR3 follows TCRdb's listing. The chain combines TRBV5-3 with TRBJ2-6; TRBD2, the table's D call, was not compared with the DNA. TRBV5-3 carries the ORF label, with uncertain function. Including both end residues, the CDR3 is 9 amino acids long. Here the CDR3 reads CARSLGSGS.

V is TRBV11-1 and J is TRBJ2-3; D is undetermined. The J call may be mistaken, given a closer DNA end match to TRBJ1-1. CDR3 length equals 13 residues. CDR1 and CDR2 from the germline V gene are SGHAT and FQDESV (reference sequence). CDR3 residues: CASSLDGPDEAFF. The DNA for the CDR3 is TGTGCCAGCAGCTTAGATGGCCCGGATGAAGCTTTCTTT.

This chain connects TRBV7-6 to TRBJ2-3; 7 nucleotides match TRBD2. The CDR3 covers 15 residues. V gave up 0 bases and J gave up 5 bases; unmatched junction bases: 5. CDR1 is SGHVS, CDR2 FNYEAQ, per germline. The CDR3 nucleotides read TGTGCCAGCAGCTTAGCGGGGACTACCCTAGATACGCAGTATTTT. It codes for CASSLAGTTLDTQYF.

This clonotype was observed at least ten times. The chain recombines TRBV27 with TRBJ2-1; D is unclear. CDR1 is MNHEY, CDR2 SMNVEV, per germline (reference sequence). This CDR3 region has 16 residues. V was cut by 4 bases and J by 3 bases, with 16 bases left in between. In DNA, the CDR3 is TGTGCCAGCAGTTCCGCTGAAGGGCGTCGCTACAATGAGCAGTTCTTC. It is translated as CASSSAEGRRYNEQFF.

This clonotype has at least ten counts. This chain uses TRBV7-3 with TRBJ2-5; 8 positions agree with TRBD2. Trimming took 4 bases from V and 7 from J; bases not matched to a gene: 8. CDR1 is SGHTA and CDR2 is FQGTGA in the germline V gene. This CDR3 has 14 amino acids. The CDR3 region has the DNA TGTGCCAGCAGCTCCACGACTAGCGAAAGGACCCAGTACTTC. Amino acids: CASSSTTSERTQYF.

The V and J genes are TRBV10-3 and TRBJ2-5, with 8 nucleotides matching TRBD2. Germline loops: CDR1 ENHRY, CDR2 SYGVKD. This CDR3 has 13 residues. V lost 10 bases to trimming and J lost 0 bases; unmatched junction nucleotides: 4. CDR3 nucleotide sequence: TGTGCCACGGCGCGGGGGGACCAAGAGACCCAGTACTTC. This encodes CATARGDQETQYF.

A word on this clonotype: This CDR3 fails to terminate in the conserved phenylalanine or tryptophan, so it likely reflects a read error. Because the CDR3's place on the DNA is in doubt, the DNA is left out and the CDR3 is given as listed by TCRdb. The CDR3 sequence: CASSWDSQAGYTFGS. V gene TRBV27 combines with J gene TRBJ2-1; the DNA was not used to check the table's D call, TRBD2. From germline, CDR1 is MNHEY and CDR2 SMNVEV (reference sequence). The CDR3 totals 15 residues, both ends included.

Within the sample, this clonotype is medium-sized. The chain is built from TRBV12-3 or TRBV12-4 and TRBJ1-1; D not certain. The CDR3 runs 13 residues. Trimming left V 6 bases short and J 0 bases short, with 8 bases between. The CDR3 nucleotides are TGTGCCAGCAGCTTTTCCGTGAACACTGAAGCTTTCTTT. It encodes CASSFSVNTEAFF.